This TCR beta chain was captured in a study of blood T cell repertoires in COVID-19. About the study: Samples representing acute and convalescent COVID-19 were sourced from the United States, Italy and Spain.

Germline CDR1 is SGDLS and CDR2 is YYNGEE. V was pared by 0 bases and J by 4 bases, with 14 bases between. There are 16 residues in the CDR3. Clones were sequenced by immunoSEQ multiplex PCR, and TCRdb holds only the in-frame ones, with some missing. The sample has some 73,000 clones, over 75% seen once. Seattle patients were enrolled during active infection and followed longitudinally. As for this clone: Different DNA sequences within this sample yield the same CDR3.

The chain is built from TRBV9 and TRBJ1-3, with TRBD1 as a possible D gene (5 bases). The origin of this receptor is a man aged 50-59 years with COVID-19, enrolled during active disease. Sequenced sample: peripheral blood. CDR3 in amino acids: CASSVGGSGSGNTIYF. CDR3 DNA sequence: TGTGCCAGCAGCGTAGGAGGCTCAGGGTCGGGAAACACCATATATTTT.